This T cell receptor beta chain was recovered during a study of regulatory T cells in long-lasting Graves disease (dated by TCRdb to the early 2020s). Describing the broader study: Patients with newly diagnosed Graves' disease had been on antithyroid drugs for under 3 months. The study took place in China and was registered as a clinical trial. TCR sequencing covered some 13 persistent and around 20 newly diagnosed Graves' disease patients, approximately 33 samples in total. This study used TCR sequencing and RNA sequencing of peripheral blood to compare persistent Graves' disease patients against newly diagnosed Graves' disease patients. Paper-wide results and their limitations: The study examined only peripheral blood because the primary lesion, thyroid tissue, could not be accessed. Persistent disease showed preferential use of TRBV28, TRBJ1-2 and TRBJ2-5, whereas newly diagnosed disease favored TRBV20-1 and TRBJ2-1. More public clonotypes were shared among persistent patients (around 3,000) than among newly diagnosed patients (966). The small sample size was acknowledged by the authors as a limitation that may reduce accuracy. Persistent Graves' disease patients showed lower TCR Shannon entropy and fewer highly expanded clones than newly diagnosed patients, suggesting clonal expansion. Sequencing and analysis were restricted to the TCR beta chain.

For CDR1 and CDR2, the germline V gene lists SNHLY and FYNNEI. The CDR3 contains 13 residues, cysteine and phenylalanine counted. The retained sequence is limited to the CDR3, 39 bases, with the frame set at the first base. Libraries came from multiplex PCR. The data were produced on an Illumina HiSeq 4000. iRepertoire HTBI primers and Arm-PCR amplification of CDR3 regions were used to construct TCR beta libraries. PCR products were gel purified before sequencing. Regarding the original processing steps: A total of roughly 65 TRBV and 14 TRBJ segments were identified across samples and were used for gene usage analysis of CDR3 amino acid clonotypes. COPE and FqMerger were used to merge the filtered high-quality paired reads into contigs. Contigs were aligned with BLAST to IMGT TRBV, TRBD and TRBJ reference genes, and CDR3 was defined per IMGT. Any clonotype with a frequency above 0.1% was counted as a highly expanded clone. Shannon entropy served as the measure of repertoire diversity, while the Gini coefficient captured V-J evenness. A clonotype was considered public if more than one individual shared it. TCRdb trimmed the raw reads at Q25, called clones with MiXCR and kept productive beta chains. Every entry covers one CDR3 protein and lists the most common genes and DNA from its rows. The V and J calls were determined by TCRdb, not by the authors. The sample records about 620,000 distinct CDR3 sequences, less than 20% of which are singletons. The ten most abundant clones make up 18% of the sample.

This clonotype showed up many times. It has no known antigen specificity. A read error may account for a junction end that differs from germline. Per the publication, the time point label means: newly diagnosed GD, antithyroid drugs for less than 3 months. For both TCR sequencing and RNA sequencing, RNA was extracted from PBMCs using TRIzol. Graves' disease was diagnosed according to American Thyroid Association guidelines. Patients were recruited from an endocrinology department in Xi'an, China. Each patient gave around 9.2 milliliters of peripheral blood, collected in an EDTA anticoagulant tube. Ficoll Paque Plus density gradient separation was used to isolate PBMCs, and no additional T cell sorting was done. An Agilent 2100 Bioanalyzer and agarose gel were used to check RNA quality, and a NanoDrop 2000 was used to measure RNA concentration. These same records also appear under a second study, on T cells in Graves' hyperthyroidism and ophthalmopathy. As noted in the second study: Stable Graves' hyperthyroidism was defined as no progression to ophthalmopathy during 18 months of follow-up. Hyperthyroidism patients were newly diagnosed, had a disease duration of under 2 months, and were aged 18 to 65 years. The study excluded patients with uncontrolled infections, other autoimmune diseases, pregnancy or lactation. Diagnoses relied on clinical symptoms, serum thyroxine and TRAb, thyroid ultrasound and orbital computed tomography. A first-round RT-PCR of the TCR CDR3 used the HTBI primer set with the Qiagen OneStep RT-PCR kit. Most expanded thyroid clonotypes (frequency above 0.001) were also detected in blood, suggesting blood repertoires may reflect thyroid immune responses. Ophthalmopathy was separated from stable hyperthyroidism by a 13 V-J signature model, with just over 85% sensitivity and just over 81% specificity obtained in cross-validation and 80%/75% obtained in testing. During validation, the model predicted progression to ophthalmopathy a median of about 6.5 months ahead of onset, with 60% to 71% sensitivity and 72% to 80% specificity. A discovery cohort of roughly 96 patients, 43 with Graves' ophthalmopathy and more than 55 with stable Graves' hyperthyroidism, was used to find distinguishing TCR V-J signatures. An independent validation cohort of under 20 hyperthyroidism patients and 17 patients who later progressed to ophthalmopathy tested prospective prediction of ophthalmopathy. For training and testing, the 100 or so patients in the discovery cohort were randomly divided in a 7:3 ratio. In more than five Graves' hyperthyroidism patients, the study also compared T-cell repertoires from thyroid tissue with T-cell repertoires from blood. After blood sampling, hyperthyroidism patients were treated with methimazole at a starting dose of 30 mg daily, and ophthalmopathy patients were treated with high-dose intravenous methylprednisolone. Libraries were constructed in a second round of multiplex PCR, after which size selection and purification were performed. Sequencing of the libraries was done on an Illumina HiSeq2000 using paired-end 100 bp reads. Raw data were processed with SOAPnuke, discarding reads with adapters, uncalled bases, mean Phred below 15, or no exact constant-primer or identifier match. High-quality paired reads were merged with COPE v1.2.5, and unique nucleotide sequences were defined as clonotypes. MiTCR v1.1 was used to align the clonotypes against IMGT TRBV, TRBD and TRBJ reference segments. Analysis was restricted to V-J combinations with a frequency above 0.0001, which covered about 99% of repertoires. A TCS score was defined as the ratio of F50 (clonal expansion) to E x V (chaos), with BLOSUM62-based TCRdist applied between CDR3 peptides within each V-J. Welch's t-statistics and random forest reduced roughly 500 V-J features to roughly 13, which were used in a naive Bayes classifier (R e1071). No statistical method was used to set the sample size in advance, and investigators knew the group allocation. TCR Vbeta CDR3 sequencing of 130 to 150 peripheral blood samples (approximately 44 ophthalmopathy, roughly 74 hyperthyroidism and approximately 17 progressor patients) is reported in the paper.

The sequencing used peripheral blood mononuclear cells (PBMCs), collected at new diagnosis, from a patient treated with antithyroid drugs. The sequence links TRBV2 to TRBJ1-2; 7 bases in the junction line up with TRBD1. The receptor was derived from a woman aged 25 to 39 with Graves disease. Donor details come from another sample of the same person, matched by shared clones. The CDR3 region: CASGGTANYGYTF. The DNA is TGTGCCAGTGGTGGGACAGCTAATTATGGCTACACCTTC.